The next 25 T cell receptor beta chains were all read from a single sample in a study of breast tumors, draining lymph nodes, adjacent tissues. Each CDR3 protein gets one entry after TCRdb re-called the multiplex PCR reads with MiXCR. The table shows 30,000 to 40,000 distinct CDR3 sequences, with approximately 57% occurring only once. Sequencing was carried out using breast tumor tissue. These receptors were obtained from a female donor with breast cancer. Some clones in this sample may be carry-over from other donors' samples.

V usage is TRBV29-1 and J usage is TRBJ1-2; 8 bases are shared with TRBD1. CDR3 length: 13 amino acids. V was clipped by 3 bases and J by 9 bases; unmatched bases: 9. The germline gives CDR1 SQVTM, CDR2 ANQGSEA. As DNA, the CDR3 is TGCAGCGTTGAGGGACAGGTGGGGTATAGCTACACCTTC. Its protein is CSVEGQVGYSYTF.

CDR3 nucleotide sequence: TGTGCCAGCAGCGAGGGGGGGGAGCAGTTCTTC. It is translated as CASSEGGEQFF. This chain connects TRBV7-3 to TRBJ2-1; weak D call: TRBD2 (7 bases). Germline CDR1 is SGHTA and CDR2 is FQGTGA. The CDR3 extends over 11 amino acids. V was shortened by 5 bases and J by 10 bases, with 9 bases between the two germline ends.

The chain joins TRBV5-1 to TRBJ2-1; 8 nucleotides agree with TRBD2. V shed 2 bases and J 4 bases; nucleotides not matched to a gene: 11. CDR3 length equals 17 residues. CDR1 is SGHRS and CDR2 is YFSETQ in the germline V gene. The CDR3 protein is CASSLVASGPGYNEQFF. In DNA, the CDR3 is TGCGCCAGCAGCTTAGTGGCTAGCGGGCCTGGGTACAATGAGCAGTTCTTC. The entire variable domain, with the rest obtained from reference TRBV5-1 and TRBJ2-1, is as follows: KAGVTQTPRYLIKTRGQQVTLSCSPISGHRSVSWYQQTPGQGLQFLFEYFSETQRNKGNFPGRFSGRQFSNSRSEMNVSTLELGDSALYLCASSLVASGPGYNEQFFGPGTRLTVL.

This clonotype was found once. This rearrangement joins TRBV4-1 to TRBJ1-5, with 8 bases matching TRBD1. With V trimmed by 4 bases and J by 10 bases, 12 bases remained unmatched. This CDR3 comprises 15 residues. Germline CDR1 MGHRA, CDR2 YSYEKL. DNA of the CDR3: TGCGCCAGCAGCCCCCGGGGGGAGGGACAGGACCCCCAGCATTTT. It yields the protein CASSPRGEGQDPQHF.

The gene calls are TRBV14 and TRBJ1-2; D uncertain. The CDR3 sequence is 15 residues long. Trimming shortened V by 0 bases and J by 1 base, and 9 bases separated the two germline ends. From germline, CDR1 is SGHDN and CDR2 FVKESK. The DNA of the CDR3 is TGTGCCAGCAGCCAAGATTCAACAGTTAACTATGGCTACACCTTC. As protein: CASSQDSTVNYGYTF.

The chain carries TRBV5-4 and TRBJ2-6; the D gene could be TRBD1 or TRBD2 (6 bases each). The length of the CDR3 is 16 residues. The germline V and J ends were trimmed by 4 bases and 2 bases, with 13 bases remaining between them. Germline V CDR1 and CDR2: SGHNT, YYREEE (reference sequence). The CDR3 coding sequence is TGTGCCAGCAGCGGAGGGACAAAGGCTGGGGCCAACGTCCTGACTTTC. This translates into CASSGGTKAGANVLTF.

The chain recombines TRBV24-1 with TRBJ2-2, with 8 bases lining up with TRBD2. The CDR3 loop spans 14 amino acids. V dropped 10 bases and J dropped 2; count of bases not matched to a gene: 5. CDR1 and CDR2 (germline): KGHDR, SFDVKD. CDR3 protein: CATSGGLNTGELFF. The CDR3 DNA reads TGTGCCACGAGCGGGGGATTAAACACCGGGGAGCTGTTTTTT.

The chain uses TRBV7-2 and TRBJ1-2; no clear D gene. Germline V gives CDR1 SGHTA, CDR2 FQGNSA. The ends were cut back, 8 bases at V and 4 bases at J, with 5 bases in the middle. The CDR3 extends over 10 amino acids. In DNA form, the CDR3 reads TGTGCCAGCGGATTCTATGGCTACACCTTC. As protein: CASGFYGYTF.

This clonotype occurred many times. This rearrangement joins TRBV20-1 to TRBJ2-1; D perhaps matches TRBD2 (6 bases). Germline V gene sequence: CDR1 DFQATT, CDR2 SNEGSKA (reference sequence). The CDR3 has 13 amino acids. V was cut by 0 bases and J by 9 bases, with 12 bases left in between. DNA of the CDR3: TGCAGTGCTAGAGATCTTAGGGGAGGTGAGCAGTTCTTC. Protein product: CSARDLRGGEQFF.

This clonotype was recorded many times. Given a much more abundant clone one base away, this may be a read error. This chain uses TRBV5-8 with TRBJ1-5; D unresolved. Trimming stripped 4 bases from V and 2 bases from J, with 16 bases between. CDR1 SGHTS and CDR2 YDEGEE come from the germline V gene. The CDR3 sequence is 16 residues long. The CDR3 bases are TGTGCCAGCAGCCCACTAGACACCGTCGGCAATCAGCCCCAGCATTTT. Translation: CASSPLDTVGNQPQHF.

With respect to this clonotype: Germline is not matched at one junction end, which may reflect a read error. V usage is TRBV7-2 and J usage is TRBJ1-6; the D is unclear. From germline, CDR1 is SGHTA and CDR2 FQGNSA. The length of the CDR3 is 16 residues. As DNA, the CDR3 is TGTGCCAGCGGCTTAGCTTGGGGATGGGAATATTCACCCCTCCACTTT. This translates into CASGLAWGWEYSPLHF.

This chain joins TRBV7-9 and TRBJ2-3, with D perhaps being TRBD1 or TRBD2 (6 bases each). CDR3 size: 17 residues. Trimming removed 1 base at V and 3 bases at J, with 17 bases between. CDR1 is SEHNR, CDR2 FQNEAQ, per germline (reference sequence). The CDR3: CASSLVVGRGGTDTQYF. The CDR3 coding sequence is TGTGCCAGCAGCTTAGTGGTCGGGAGAGGGGGGACAGATACGCAGTATTTT. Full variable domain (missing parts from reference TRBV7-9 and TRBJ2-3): DTGVSQNPRHKITKRGQNVTFRCDPISEHNRLYWYRQTLGQGPEFLTYFQNEAQLEKSRLLSDRFSAERPKGSFSTLEIQRTEQGDSAMYLCASSLVVGRGGTDTQYFGPGTRLTVL.

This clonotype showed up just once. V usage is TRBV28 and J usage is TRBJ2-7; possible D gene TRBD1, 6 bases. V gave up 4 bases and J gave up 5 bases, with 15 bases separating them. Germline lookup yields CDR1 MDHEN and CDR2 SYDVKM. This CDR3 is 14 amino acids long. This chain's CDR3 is CASSSRDTIDEQYF. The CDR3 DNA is TGTGCCAGCAGTTCCCGGGACACCATTGACGAGCAGTACTTC.

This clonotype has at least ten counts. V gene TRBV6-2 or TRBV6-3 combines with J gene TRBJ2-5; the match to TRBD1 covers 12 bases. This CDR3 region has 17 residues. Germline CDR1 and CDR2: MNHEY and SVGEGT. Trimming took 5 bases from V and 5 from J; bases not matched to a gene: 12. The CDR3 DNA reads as TGTGCCAGCAGTCACGGCCCGGGACAGGGGGCACGGGAGACCCAGTACTTC. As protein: CASSHGPGQGARETQYF.

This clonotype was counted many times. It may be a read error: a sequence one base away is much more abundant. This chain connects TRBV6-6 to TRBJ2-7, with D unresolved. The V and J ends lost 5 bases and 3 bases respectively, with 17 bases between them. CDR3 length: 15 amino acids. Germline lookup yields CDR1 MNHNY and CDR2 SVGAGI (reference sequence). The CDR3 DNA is TGTGCCAGCAGTCATGGACGGTCCGGGTACTACGAGCAGTACTTC. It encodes CASSHGRSGYYEQYF.

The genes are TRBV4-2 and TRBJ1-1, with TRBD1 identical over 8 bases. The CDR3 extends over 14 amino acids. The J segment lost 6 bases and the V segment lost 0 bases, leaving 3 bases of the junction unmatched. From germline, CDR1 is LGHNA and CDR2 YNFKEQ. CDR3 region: CASSQEDRVSEAFF. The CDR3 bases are TGTGCCAGCAGCCAAGAGGACAGGGTATCTGAAGCTTTCTTT.

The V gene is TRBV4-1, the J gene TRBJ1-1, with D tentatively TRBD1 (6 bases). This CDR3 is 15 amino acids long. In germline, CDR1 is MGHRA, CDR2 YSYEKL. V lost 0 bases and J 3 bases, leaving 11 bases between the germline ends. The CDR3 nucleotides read TGCGCCAGCAGCCAAGATCGAGGGGGGTACACTGAAGCTTTCTTT. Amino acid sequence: CASSQDRGGYTEAFF.

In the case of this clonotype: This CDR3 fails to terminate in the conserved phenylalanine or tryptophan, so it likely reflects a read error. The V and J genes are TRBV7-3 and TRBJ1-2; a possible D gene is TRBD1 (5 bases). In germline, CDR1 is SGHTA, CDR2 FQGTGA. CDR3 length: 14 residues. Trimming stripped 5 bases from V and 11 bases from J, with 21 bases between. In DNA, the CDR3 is TGTGCCAGCAGCCGCTGGGGGGGACCTTGTGGGTACACCCTC. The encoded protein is CASSRWGGPCGYTL.

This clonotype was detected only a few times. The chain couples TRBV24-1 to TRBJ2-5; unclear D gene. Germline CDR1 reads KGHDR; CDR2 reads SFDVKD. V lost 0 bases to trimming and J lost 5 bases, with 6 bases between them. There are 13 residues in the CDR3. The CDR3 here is CATSDLGKETQYF. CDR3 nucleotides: TGTGCCACCAGTGATTTGGGCAAGGAGACCCAGTACTTC.

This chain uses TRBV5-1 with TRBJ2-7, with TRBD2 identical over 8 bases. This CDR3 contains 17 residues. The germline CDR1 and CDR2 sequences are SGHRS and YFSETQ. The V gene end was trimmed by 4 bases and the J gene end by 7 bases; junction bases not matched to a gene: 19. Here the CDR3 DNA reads TGCGCCAGCAGCGGCGATTCGCCTTGGCGGGAGGAGGATGAGCAGTACTTC. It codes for CASSGDSPWREEDEQYF.

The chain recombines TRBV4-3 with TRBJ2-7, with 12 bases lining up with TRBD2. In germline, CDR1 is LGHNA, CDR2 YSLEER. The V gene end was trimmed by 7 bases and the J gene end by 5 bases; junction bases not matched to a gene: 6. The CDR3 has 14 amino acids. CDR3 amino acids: CASKPRLAGDEQYF. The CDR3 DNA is TGCGCCAGCAAACCGAGACTAGCGGGAGACGAGCAGTACTTC.

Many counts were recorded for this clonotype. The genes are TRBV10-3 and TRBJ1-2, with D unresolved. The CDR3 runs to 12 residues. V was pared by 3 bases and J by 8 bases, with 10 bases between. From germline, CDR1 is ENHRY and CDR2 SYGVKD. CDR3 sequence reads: CAISDSLGGYTF. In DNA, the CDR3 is TGTGCCATCAGTGATTCCCTGGGGGGCTACACCTTC.

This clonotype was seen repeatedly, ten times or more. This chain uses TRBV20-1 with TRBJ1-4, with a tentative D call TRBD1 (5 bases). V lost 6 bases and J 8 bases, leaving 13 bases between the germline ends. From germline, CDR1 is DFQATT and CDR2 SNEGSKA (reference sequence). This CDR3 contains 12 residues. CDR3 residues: CSAPKAGEKLFF. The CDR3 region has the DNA TGCAGTGCCCCGAAGGCAGGGGAAAAACTGTTTTTT.

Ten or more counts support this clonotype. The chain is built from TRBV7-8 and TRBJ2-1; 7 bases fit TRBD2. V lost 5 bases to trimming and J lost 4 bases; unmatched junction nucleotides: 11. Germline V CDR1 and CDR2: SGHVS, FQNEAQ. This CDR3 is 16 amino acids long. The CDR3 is CASSETALAEYNEQFF. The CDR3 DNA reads TGTGCCAGCAGCGAAACCGCTCTAGCGGAGTACAATGAGCAGTTCTTC.

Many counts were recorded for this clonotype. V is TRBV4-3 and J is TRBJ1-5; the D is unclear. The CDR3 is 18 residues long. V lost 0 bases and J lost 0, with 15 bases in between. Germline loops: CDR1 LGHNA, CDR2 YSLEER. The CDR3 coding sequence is TGCGCCAGCAGCCAAGATATAACGACGGGGTATAGCAATCAGCCCCAGCATTTT. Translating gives CASSQDITTGYSNQPQHF.